This T cell receptor beta chain is drawn from a study of blood T cells in healthy people across ages. Study-level results: PBMCs were not sorted, which prevented a conclusive comparison of naive versus antigen-experienced cells.

CDR3 length: 15 amino acids. CDR1 is SQVTM and CDR2 is ANQGSEA in the germline V gene. Trimming took 4 bases from V and 6 from J; bases not matched to a gene: 11. About this clonotype: The antigen is not known.

Sample-barcoded 5' priming and a J-beta primer mix drove a second PCR of roughly 6 to 12 cycles. TCRdb reanalysed the 5' RACE reads using MiXCR and keeps one entry per CDR3 protein. The sample shows 1.8 million or so distinct CDR3 sequences, approximately 39% of them seen only once. Sequencing input: blood. The V and J genes are TRBV29-1 and TRBJ2-1, with TRBD2 matching 8 bases. The clonotype comes from a human donor in good health. The CDR3 loop is CSVAKVAGGPNEQFF. The CDR3 DNA is TGCAGCGTTGCAAAGGTTGCGGGAGGTCCCAATGAGCAGTTCTTC.